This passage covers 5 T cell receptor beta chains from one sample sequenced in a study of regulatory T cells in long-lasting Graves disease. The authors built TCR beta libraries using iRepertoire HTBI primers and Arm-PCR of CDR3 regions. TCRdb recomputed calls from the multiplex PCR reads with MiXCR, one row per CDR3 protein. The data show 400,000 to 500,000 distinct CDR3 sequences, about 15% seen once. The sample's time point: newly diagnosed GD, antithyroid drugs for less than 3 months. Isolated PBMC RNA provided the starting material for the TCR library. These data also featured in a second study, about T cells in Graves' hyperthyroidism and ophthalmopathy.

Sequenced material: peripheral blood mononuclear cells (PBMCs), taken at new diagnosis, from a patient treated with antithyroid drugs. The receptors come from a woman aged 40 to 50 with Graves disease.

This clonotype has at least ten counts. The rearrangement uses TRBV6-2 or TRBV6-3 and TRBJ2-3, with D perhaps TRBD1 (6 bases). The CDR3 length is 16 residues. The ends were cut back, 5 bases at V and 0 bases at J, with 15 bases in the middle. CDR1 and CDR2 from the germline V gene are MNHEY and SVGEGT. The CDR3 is CASSEWRGTSTDTQYF. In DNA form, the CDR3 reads TGTGCCAGCAGTGAATGGAGAGGGACAAGCACAGATACGCAGTATTTT.

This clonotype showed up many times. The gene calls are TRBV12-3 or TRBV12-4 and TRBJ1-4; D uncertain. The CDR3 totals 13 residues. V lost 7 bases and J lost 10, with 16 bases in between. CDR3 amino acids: CASTNHNEGKLFF. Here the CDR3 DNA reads TGTGCCAGCACTAACCATAATGAAGGAAAACTGTTTTTT.

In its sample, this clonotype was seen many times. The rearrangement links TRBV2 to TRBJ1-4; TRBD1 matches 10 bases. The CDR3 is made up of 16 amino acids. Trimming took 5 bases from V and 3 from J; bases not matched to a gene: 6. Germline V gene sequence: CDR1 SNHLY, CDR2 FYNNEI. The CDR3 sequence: CASSSTGGAANEKLFF. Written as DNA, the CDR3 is TGTGCCAGCAGTTCGACAGGGGGCGCGGCTAATGAAAAACTGTTTTTT.

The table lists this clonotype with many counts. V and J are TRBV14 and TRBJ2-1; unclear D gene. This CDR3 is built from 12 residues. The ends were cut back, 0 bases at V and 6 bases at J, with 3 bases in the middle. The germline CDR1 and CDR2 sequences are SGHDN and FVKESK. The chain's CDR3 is CASSQEGNEQFF. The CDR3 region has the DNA TGTGCCAGCAGCCAAGAGGGCAATGAGCAGTTCTTC. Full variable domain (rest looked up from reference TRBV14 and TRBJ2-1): EAGVTQFPSHSVIEKGQTVTLRCDPISGHDNLYWYRRVMGKEIKFLLHFVKESKQDESGMPNNRFLAERTGGTYSTLKVQPAELEDSGVYFCASSQEGNEQFFGPGTRLTVL.

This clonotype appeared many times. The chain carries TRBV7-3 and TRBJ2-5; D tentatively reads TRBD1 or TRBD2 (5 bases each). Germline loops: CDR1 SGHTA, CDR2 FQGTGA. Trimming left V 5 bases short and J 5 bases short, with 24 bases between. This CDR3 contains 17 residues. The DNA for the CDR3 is TGTGCCAGCAGCGACCTAATCGGTGGGGGATTTGAGGAGACCCAGTACTTC. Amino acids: CASSDLIGGGFEETQYF. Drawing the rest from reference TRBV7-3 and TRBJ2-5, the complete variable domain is GAGVSQTPSNKVTEKGKYVELRCDPISGHTALYWYRQSLGQGPEFLIYFQGTGAADDSGLPNDRFFAVRPEGSVSTLKIQRTERGDSAVYLCASSDLIGGGFEETQYFGPGTRLLVL.